This TCR beta chain was found in a study of T cells in Graves' hyperthyroidism and ophthalmopathy (dated by TCRdb to between 2017 and 2020). Study-wide context: Peripheral blood samples were taken at initial diagnosis, before any treatment was given. In addition, the study compared T-cell repertoires in thyroid tissue and in blood from five or six Graves' hyperthyroidism patients. Following sampling, methimazole starting at 30 mg daily was given to hyperthyroidism patients, and high-dose intravenous methylprednisolone was given to ophthalmopathy patients. The roughly 90 discovery patients were divided at random into training and test sets in a 7:3 ratio. Prospective prediction of ophthalmopathy was tested in an independent validation cohort consisting of under 20 hyperthyroidism patients and 15 or so patients who later progressed to ophthalmopathy. The paper reports TCR Vbeta CDR3 sequencing of fewer than 150 peripheral blood samples: 43 ophthalmopathy, fewer than 80 hyperthyroidism and about 17 progressor patients. A discovery cohort of around 98 patients, fewer than 50 with Graves' ophthalmopathy and about 58 with stable Graves' hyperthyroidism, was used to find distinguishing TCR V-J signatures.

Beyond this particular receptor, the publication reports: Ophthalmopathy was separated from stable hyperthyroidism by a 13 V-J signature model, with approximately 89% sensitivity and about 84% specificity obtained in cross-validation and 80%/75% obtained in testing. Sample size was not statistically predetermined, and blinding of investigators to group allocation was not performed. Most expanded thyroid clonotypes (frequency above 0.001) were also found in blood, which suggests that blood repertoires may mirror thyroid immune responses. During validation, the model predicted progression to ophthalmopathy a median of around 7 months ahead of onset, with around 65% sensitivity and roughly 72% specificity.

At least ten counts were recorded for this clonotype. The antigen this receptor binds is unknown. No base quality information exists; no much larger clone differs at one position. Taken from cysteine to phenylalanine, the CDR3 has 13 residues. The kept DNA is CDR3 alone, 39 bases in frame from the first base. Via the germline V gene, CDR1 is MNHNS and CDR2 SASEGT. V drops 4 bases and J drops 7 bases, leaving 11 bases in between. Moderately to severely active disease, a Clinical Activity Score of at least 3, a NOSPECS grade of at least 4, and a duration under 3 months were present in ophthalmopathy patients. Exclusion was applied to patients with uncontrolled infections, other autoimmune diseases, pregnancy or lactation. Diagnoses were based on clinical symptoms, serum thyroxine and TRAb, thyroid ultrasound and orbital computed tomography. PBMCs were separated from 7.5 to 10 ml of fresh peripheral blood using Ficoll-Paque density gradient centrifugation. Total RNA was extracted using Trizol reagent, and RNA quality was assessed on an Agilent 2100 Bioanalyzer.

The TCR beta CDR3 regions were amplified from RNA transcripts. A first-round RT-PCR of the TCR CDR3 used the HTBI primer set with the Qiagen OneStep RT-PCR kit. Libraries were constructed in a second round of multiplex PCR, after which size selection and purification were carried out. Paired-end sequencing of the libraries was performed with 100 bp reads on an Illumina HiSeq2000. The original pipeline was this. Raw data were processed with SOAPnuke, discarding reads with adapters, uncalled bases, mean Phred below 15, or no exact constant-primer or identifier match. COPE v1.2.5 was used to merge high-quality paired reads, and clonotypes were defined as unique nucleotide sequences. Clonotypes were aligned to IMGT TRBV, TRBD and TRBJ reference segments using MiTCR v1.1. The analysis was restricted to V-J combinations with a frequency above 0.0001, which together covered just over 99% of the repertoires. A TCS score was defined as the ratio of F50 (clonal expansion) to E x V (chaos), with BLOSUM62-based TCRdist applied between CDR3 peptides within each V-J. Welch's t-statistics and random forest reduced approximately 520 V-J features to 10 to 15, which were used in a naive Bayes classifier (R e1071). Through fastp at Q25 and MiXCR, TCRdb rebuilt clones from the public reads, retaining in-frame beta chains. Records with the same CDR3 protein are collapsed into one entry carrying the most frequent genes and DNA. TCRdb, not the authors, supplied the V and J calls. Within this sample are hundreds of thousands of distinct CDR3 sequences, with 17% of them counted one time only. Roughly a sixth of the sample comes from the top ten.

The receptor was isolated from a woman aged 18-30 years with Graves' ophthalmopathy. Material: blood. The chain links TRBV6-1 with TRBJ2-1, with the D call perhaps TRBD1 or TRBD2, as 5 bases match in each case. The CDR3 has the sequence CASSVWGLNEQFF. The bases are TGTGCCAGCAGTGTATGGGGGTTAAATGAGCAGTTCTTC.